Listed below are T cell receptor beta chains from one sample, sequenced in a study of CD8+CD57+ T cells in acquired aplastic anemia. TCRdb ran MiXCR on the reads and lists one entry per CDR3 protein. The sample records about 200,000 distinct CDR3 sequences, 55% to 65% being singletons. What was sequenced was sorted CD4+, CD8+, or CD8+CD57+ T cells (not recorded which) from PBMCs. These receptors all come from a human donor with aplastic anemia. The CDR3 runs from the conserved cysteine through the conserved F or W. Fields, in order: clone size, D gene, V gene, J gene, CDR3 protein, CDR3 DNA. The D gene is left open where the match is weak. Expanded clones are given a class, and other clones once, few, many or no size at all.

NA	NA	TRBV14	TRBJ1-6	CASSQHFSSNSPLHF	TGTGCCAGCAGCCAACACTTCAGTTCTAATTCACCCCTCCACTTT
few	NA	TRBV7-8	TRBJ2-7	CATSAGGLQPRTGQYF	TGTGCCACCTCAGCAGGTGGGCTCCAACCTCGCACGGGGCAGTACTTC
once	NA	TRBV7-9	TRBJ1-6	CASSLGGGRTSPLHF	TGTGCCAGCAGCTTAGGTGGGGGAAGGACTTCACCCCTCCACTTT
NA	TRBD1	TRBV5-1	TRBJ1-6	CASSPWTGESPLHF	TGCGCCAGCAGCCCATGGACAGGGGAATCACCCCTCCACTTT
NA	NA	TRBV2	TRBJ2-7	CASSEQGLTSGEQYF	TGTGCCAGCAGCGAACAGGGTCTGACTTCGGGGGAGCAGTACTTC
NA	NA	TRBV12-3/TRBV12-4	TRBJ2-5	CASSLEGPYF	TGTGCCAGCAGTTTAGAGGGCCCGTACTTC
NA	TRBD1	TRBV10-2	TRBJ2-5	CASSEGTGEETQYF	TGCGCCAGCAGTGAGGGGACAGGGGAGGAGACCCAGTACTTC
NA	TRBD1	TRBV12-3/TRBV12-4	TRBJ1-6	CASTWDRPNSPLHF	TGTGCCAGCACCTGGGACAGACCCAATTCACCCCTCCACTTT
once	NA	TRBV19	TRBJ2-5	CASSEGRRQETQYF	TGTGCCAGTAGCGAGGGACGGCGACAAGAGACCCAGTACTTC
many	NA	TRBV24-1	TRBJ2-1	CATSGIDGRYNEQFF	TGTGCCACCAGTGGGATCGACGGCCGATACAATGAGCAGTTCTTC
NA	NA	TRBV2	TRBJ1-4	CASQGSTNEKLFF	TGTGCCAGTCAGGGATCAACTAATGAAAAACTGTTTTTT
few	NA	TRBV24-1	TRBJ2-5	CATSDLPGETQYF	TGTGCCACCAGTGATTTGCCGGGCGAGACCCAGTACTTC
NA	NA	TRBV2	TRBJ1-3	CASSEDSGGSGNTIYF	TGTGCCAGCAGTGAAGATAGTGGGGGATCTGGAAACACCATATATTTT
NA	NA	TRBV5-1	TRBJ2-7	CASSLDGSSYEQYF	TGCGCCAGCAGCTTGGACGGGAGCTCCTACGAGCAGTACTTC
NA	TRBD1	TRBV7-3	TRBJ2-2	CASSPRQGTGELFF	TGTGCCAGCAGCCCCAGACAGGGTACCGGGGAGCTGTTTTTT